One sample yielded the 30 T cell receptor beta chains listed below, sequenced in a study of PD-L1 blockade in urothelial cancer. This sample's time point: pretreatment peripheral blood. The repertoire was sequenced with immunoSEQ multiplex PCR; TCRdb's copy has only in-frame clones and lacks some. The sample contains tens of thousands of clones, about 76% of which appear only once. This specimen consisted of PBMCs, obtained around atezolizumab (anti-PD-L1) treatment. Receptors originate from a man aged 70-80 years with urothelial cancer.

This rearrangement joins TRBV28 to TRBJ2-5; D remains unclear. V shed 5 bases and J shed 5 bases, with 9 bases lying between them. Germline V gene data show CDR1 as MDHEN and CDR2 as SYDVKM. The CDR3 consists of 12 residues. The CDR3 DNA reads TGTGCCAGCAGTACGATTAGCGAGACCCAGTACTTC. Translation gives CASSTISETQYF.

The rearrangement links TRBV2 to TRBJ1-5; possible D gene TRBD1, 6 bases. The V and J ends lost 7 bases and 5 bases respectively, with 15 bases between them. The CDR3 contains 14 residues. Per the germline V gene, CDR1 is SNHLY and CDR2 is FYNNEI. This chain's CDR3 is CASTPTGRDQPQHF. In DNA form, the CDR3 reads TGTGCCAGCACGCCGACAGGTCGGGATCAGCCCCAGCATTTT.

This chain uses TRBV7-9 with TRBJ1-4; the D gene is possibly TRBD1 (6 bases). With 5 bases removed from V and 6 bases from J, the gap between germline ends came to 13 bases. Germline V gives CDR1 SEHNR, CDR2 FQNEAQ (reference sequence). CDR3 size: 14 residues. This CDR3 reads CASSALAGDEKLFF. The CDR3 DNA follows: TGTGCCAGCAGCGCCCTGGCAGGGGATGAAAAACTGTTTTTT.

This chain links TRBV6-5 with TRBJ2-3; 8 bases fit TRBD1. The germline CDR1 and CDR2 sequences are MNHEY and SVGAGI. The CDR3 runs to 14 residues. Unmatched junction bases numbered 14, after V lost 7 bases and J lost 11 bases. CDR3 region: CASTKGTGGFEQYF. The CDR3 bases are TGTGCCAGCACTAAGGGGACAGGCGGATTCGAGCAGTATTTT.

This clone was found once. The V and J genes are TRBV30 and TRBJ1-3; 8 bases fit TRBD1. After removal of 7 bases from V and 2 bases from J, the junction contained 7 bases not matched to a gene. This CDR3 has 14 residues. Per germline, CDR1 GTSNPN and CDR2 SVGIG (reference sequence). CDR3 sequence reads: CALRTGGAGNTIYF. The CDR3, as DNA: TGTGCCTTAAGAACAGGGGGGGCTGGAAACACCATATATTTT. Using reference TRBV30 and TRBJ1-3 for the parts outside the CDR3, the full variable domain is SQTIHQWPATLVQPVGSPLSLECTVEGTSNPNLYWYRQAAGRGLQLLFYSVGIGQISSEVPQNLSASRPQDRQFILSSKKLLLSDSGFYLCALRTGGAGNTIYFGEGSWLTVV.

The J gene is TRBJ1-4, the V gene TRBV10-3; 8 bases align to TRBD1. The CDR3 is 12 residues long. J gave up 10 bases and V 6 bases, and 4 bases lay outside the gene matches. Germline CDR1 and CDR2: ENHRY and SYGVKD. CDR3 coding DNA: TGTGCCATCAGCCCTGACAGGGGAAAACTGTTTTTT. It translates to CAISPDRGKLFF.

The chain couples TRBV28 to TRBJ2-7, with 7 bases matching TRBD2. This CDR3 contains 15 residues. V shed 6 bases, J shed 9 bases, and the junction held 17 bases outside the gene matches. Germline V gene sequence: CDR1 MDHEN, CDR2 SYDVKM. The CDR3 region is CASSTRTRQSGSQYF. Written as DNA, the CDR3 is TGTGCCAGCAGCACCCGGACTAGACAGTCAGGTTCGCAGTACTTC.

The chain is built from TRBV6-1 and TRBJ1-2, with 11 nucleotides matching TRBD1. Germline assignment: CDR1 MNHNS and CDR2 SASEGT. This CDR3 spans 14 amino acids. V was clipped by 6 bases and J by 3 bases; unmatched bases: 3. CDR3 DNA: TGTGCCAGCAGGGGGACAGGGGGGTACTATGGCTACACCTTC. This codes for CASRGTGGYYGYTF.

As for this clone: Other DNA sequences within the sample encode an identical CDR3. The chain uses TRBV25-1 and TRBJ2-7; D is possibly TRBD1 (6 bases). Germline V gives CDR1 MGHDK, CDR2 SYGVNS. This CDR3 region has 14 residues. V lost 3 bases, J lost 0 bases, and 9 bases lay in between. In DNA form, the CDR3 reads TGTGCCAGCAGTGAGAGGGGGTTCTCCTACGAGCAGTACTTC. This gives the protein CASSERGFSYEQYF.

This chain links TRBV28 with TRBJ1-4, with TRBD1 matching over 7 bases. Trimming at V came to 6 bases and at J to 8 bases, leaving 9 bases not matched to a gene. The CDR3 length is 14 residues. The V gene's germline CDR1 is MDHEN and CDR2 SYDVKM. The CDR3 reads CASSFQGDVEKLFF. CDR3 sequence (DNA): TGTGCCAGCAGCTTCCAGGGGGATGTGGAAAAACTGTTTTTT. The whole variable domain, filled in from reference TRBV28 and TRBJ1-4, reads DVKVTQSSRYLVKRTGEKVFLECVQDMDHENMFWYRQDPGLGLRLIYFSYDVKMKEKGDIPEGYSVSREKKERFSLILESASTNQTSMYLCASSFQGDVEKLFFGSGTQLSVL.

This clone was detected a few times. The chain employs TRBV7-6 and TRBJ2-3; tentative D call: TRBD2 (6 bases). The CDR3 sequence is 18 residues long. The germline V gene has CDR1 SGHVS and CDR2 FNYEAQ. V was shortened by 2 bases and J by 3 bases, with 21 bases between the two germline ends. Here the CDR3 DNA reads TGTGCCAGCAGCTTATGGGGGACTCAGACCTTGGGAACAGATACGCAGTATTTT. Translating it yields CASSLWGTQTLGTDTQYF. Combining the CDR3 with reference TRBV7-6 and TRBJ2-3 gives the whole variable domain GAGVSQSPRYKVTKRGQDVALRCDPISGHVSLYWYRQALGQGPEFLTYFNYEAQQDKSGLPNDRFSAERPEGSISTLTIQRTEQRDSAMYRCASSLWGTQTLGTDTQYFGPGTRLTVL.

In the case of this clone: Additional DNA sequences in this sample encode the identical CDR3. V usage is TRBV7-2 and J usage is TRBJ2-5; D not certain. The germline CDR1 and CDR2 sequences are SGHTA and FQGNSA. V dropped 0 bases and J dropped 5 bases, with 4 bases sitting between them. This CDR3 contains 12 residues. The CDR3 region is CASSLARETQYF. In nucleotides, the CDR3 is TGTGCCAGCAGCTTAGCGCGGGAGACCCAGTACTTC.

CDR3 loop: CASSIRRQMNTEAFF. The CDR3 nucleotides are TGTGCCAGTAGTATACGTAGACAGATGAACACTGAAGCTTTCTTT. The rearrangement uses TRBV19 and TRBJ1-1; D is perhaps TRBD1 (5 bases). V was cut by 2 bases and J by 0 bases, with 10 bases left in between. From germline, CDR1 is LNHDA and CDR2 SQIVND (reference sequence). The CDR3 loop spans 15 amino acids.

This chain links TRBV19 with TRBJ1-1; tentative D call: TRBD1 (5 bases). Germline CDR1 and CDR2: LNHDA and SQIVND (reference sequence). CDR3 size: 15 residues. Trimming pared 3 bases from V and 1 base from J, leaving 12 bases between. The CDR3 loop is CASSMGTDGNTEAFF. CDR3 DNA sequence: TGTGCCAGTAGTATGGGGACTGACGGGAACACTGAAGCTTTCTTT.

The chain joins TRBV19 to TRBJ2-3; the D gene is possibly TRBD2 (6 bases). The V end lost 5 bases, the J end lost 0 bases, and 9 bases lay between the germline ends. This CDR3 spans 14 amino acids. In germline, CDR1 is LNHDA, CDR2 SQIVND (reference sequence). The CDR3 loop is CASSGLSSTDTQYF. Written as DNA, the CDR3 is TGTGCCAGTAGTGGACTATCTAGCACAGATACGCAGTATTTT.

The V call is TRBV6-6, the J call TRBJ1-2; D not certain. Trimming shortened V by 3 bases and J by 1 base, and 9 bases separated the two germline ends. The CDR3 has 14 residues. From germline, CDR1 is MNHNY and CDR2 SVGAGI (reference sequence). CDR3 residues: CASSYESFNYGYTF. The CDR3 nucleotides read TGTGCCAGCAGTTATGAGAGCTTTAACTATGGCTACACCTTC.

This sequence joins TRBV5-5 and TRBJ2-7; no definite D call. The CDR3 spans 12 residues. V lost 0 bases and J 2 bases, leaving 3 bases between the germline ends. Germline V gene data show CDR1 as SGHKS and CDR2 as YYEKEE (reference sequence). CDR3 residues: CASSLGAYEQYF. Here the CDR3 DNA reads TGTGCCAGCAGCTTGGGAGCCTACGAGCAGTACTTC.

The chain employs TRBV6-1 and TRBJ1-5; 8 bases match TRBD1. Germline CDR1 is MNHNS and CDR2 is SASEGT. CDR3 length equals 16 residues. The V gene end was trimmed by 4 bases and the J gene end by 2 bases; junction bases not matched to a gene: 7. The CDR3 here is CASSVGGQARNQPQHF. The CDR3 region has the DNA TGTGCCAGCAGTGTCGGGGGACAGGCCCGCAATCAGCCCCAGCATTTT.

This clone was detected only once. The chain couples TRBV15 to TRBJ2-7; tentative D call: TRBD2 (5 bases). Per germline, CDR1 LNHNV and CDR2 YYDKDF (reference sequence). V was cut by 4 bases and J by 7 bases, with 14 bases left in between. This CDR3 has 13 residues. The chain's CDR3 is CATSNQLVSEQYF. The CDR3 DNA sequence: TGTGCCACCAGCAACCAACTAGTTTCGGAGCAGTACTTC.

The chain is built from TRBV27 and TRBJ2-1; 9 bases match TRBD2. The V gene end was trimmed by 2 bases and the J gene end by 4 bases; junction bases not matched to a gene: 3. Germline assignment: CDR1 MNHEY and CDR2 SMNVEV (reference sequence). This CDR3 is 15 amino acids long. The CDR3 loop is CASSLATSGYNEQFF. The DNA of the CDR3 is TGTGCCAGCAGTTTAGCAACTAGCGGGTACAATGAGCAGTTCTTC.

This chain uses TRBV10-3 with TRBJ2-3; TRBD2 matches 7 bases. Germline CDR1 and CDR2: ENHRY and SYGVKD. Trimming cost V 8 bases and J 2 bases; bases outside gene matches: 4. The CDR3 sequence is 13 residues long. The CDR3 nucleotides read TGTGCCATCGCTAGCGGTTACACAGATACGCAGTATTTT. The encoded protein is CAIASGYTDTQYF.

This chain connects TRBV5-5 to TRBJ1-1; D is perhaps TRBD1 (5 bases). V dropped 3 bases and J dropped 8 bases, with 11 bases sitting between them. Germline lookup yields CDR1 SGHKS and CDR2 YYEKEE (reference sequence). This CDR3 has 12 residues. The CDR3 reads CASSSGGREAFF. CDR3 bases: TGTGCCAGCAGCTCGGGGGGACGAGAAGCTTTCTTT.

This chain uses TRBV4-1 with TRBJ2-7, with D possibly TRBD1 on 5 matching bases. The CDR3 has 16 residues. V lost 3 bases and J 7 bases, leaving 22 bases between the germline ends. Germline V gives CDR1 MGHRA, CDR2 YSYEKL. The CDR3 DNA reads TGCGCCAGCAGCCAGTCAATAGGCAGGGTATCGAGGGAGCAGTACTTC. Translation gives CASSQSIGRVSREQYF.

The chain links TRBV7-9 to TRBJ2-3, with D maybe TRBD1 (6 bases). Trimming took off 1 base at V and 1 base at J, with 6 bases between the two ends. The CDR3 is made up of 14 amino acids. In germline, CDR1 is SEHNR, CDR2 FQNEAQ (reference sequence). The DNA of the CDR3 is TGTGCCAGCAGCTTAGGACAGGGCACAGATACGCAGTATTTT. Its translation is CASSLGQGTDTQYF.

The rearrangement uses TRBV5-1 and TRBJ2-5, with 7 bases that match TRBD1. CDR3 length: 15 residues. Germline V gene data show CDR1 as SGHRS and CDR2 as YFSETQ. V shed 4 bases, J shed 1 base, and the junction held 7 bases outside the gene matches. In DNA, the CDR3 is TGCGCCAGCAGCCTGACACGACAGGGCCAAGAGACCCAGTACTTC. It yields the protein CASSLTRQGQETQYF.

The J gene is TRBJ1-5, the V gene TRBV19; D not certain. Germline CDR1 reads LNHDA; CDR2 reads SQIVND (reference sequence). This CDR3 contains 12 residues. V was trimmed by 5 bases and J by 4 bases, leaving 6 bases between them. The CDR3 protein is CASSPLNQPQHF. The CDR3 region has the DNA TGTGCCAGTAGTCCGTTAAATCAGCCCCAGCATTTT.

The chain has TRBV19 and TRBJ2-5; 8 bases match TRBD2. Germline lookup yields CDR1 LNHDA and CDR2 SQIVND (reference sequence). The CDR3 loop spans 13 amino acids. V lost 7 bases and J lost 5; bases outside the gene matches: 6. The CDR3 coding sequence is TGTGCCAGTACCCCGGGAGGGGGGGAGACCCAGTACTTC. Its protein product is CASTPGGGETQYF.

This clone was recorded a few times. The CDR3, as DNA: TGCGCCAGCAGCCGAACAACACCGGGACAGGGGAACTATGGCTACACCTTC. The encoded protein is CASSRTTPGQGNYGYTF. The genes are TRBV4-1 and TRBJ1-2; TRBD1 matches 10 bases. Trimming removed 4 bases from V and 2 bases from J; junction bases left unmatched: 10. There are 17 residues in the CDR3. Germline values: CDR1 MGHRA, CDR2 YSYEKL.

In its sample, this clone was seen many times. The chain has TRBV2 and TRBJ2-4; 7 nucleotides line up with TRBD1. The V gene's germline CDR1 is SNHLY and CDR2 FYNNEI. The CDR3 has 15 residues. Losses at the gene ends were 3 bases for V and 3 bases for J; bases not matched to a gene: 5. CDR3 DNA: TGTGCCAGCAGTGATAAGGGGGCTGGCAAAAACATTCAGTACTTC. Translated: CASSDKGAGKNIQYF.

The V call is TRBV7-9, the J call TRBJ2-1; 10 nucleotides line up with TRBD2. Germline CDR1 is SEHNR and CDR2 is FQNEAQ (reference sequence). The CDR3 length is 13 residues. With 5 bases clipped from V and 14 bases from J, the junction kept 9 bases outside the gene matches. As DNA, the CDR3 is TGTGCCAGCAGCCCTAGACTAGCGGGCATAAAGTTCTTC. Protein product: CASSPRLAGIKFF.